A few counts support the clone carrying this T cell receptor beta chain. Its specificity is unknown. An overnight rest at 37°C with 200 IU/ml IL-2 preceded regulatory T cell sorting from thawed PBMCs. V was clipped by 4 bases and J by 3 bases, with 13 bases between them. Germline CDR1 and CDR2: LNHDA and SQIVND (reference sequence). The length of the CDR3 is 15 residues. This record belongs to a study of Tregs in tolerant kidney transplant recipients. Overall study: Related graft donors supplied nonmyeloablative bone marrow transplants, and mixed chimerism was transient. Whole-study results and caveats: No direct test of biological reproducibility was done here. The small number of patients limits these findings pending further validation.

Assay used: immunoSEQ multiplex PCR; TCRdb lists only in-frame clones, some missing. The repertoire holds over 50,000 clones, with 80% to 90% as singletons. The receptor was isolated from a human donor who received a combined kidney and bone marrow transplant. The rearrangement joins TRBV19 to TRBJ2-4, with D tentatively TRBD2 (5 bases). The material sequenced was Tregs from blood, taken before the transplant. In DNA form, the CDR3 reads TGTGCCAGTAGTACCCAAGAGGGTGGCAAAAACATTCAGTACTTC. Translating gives CASSTQEGGKNIQYF.